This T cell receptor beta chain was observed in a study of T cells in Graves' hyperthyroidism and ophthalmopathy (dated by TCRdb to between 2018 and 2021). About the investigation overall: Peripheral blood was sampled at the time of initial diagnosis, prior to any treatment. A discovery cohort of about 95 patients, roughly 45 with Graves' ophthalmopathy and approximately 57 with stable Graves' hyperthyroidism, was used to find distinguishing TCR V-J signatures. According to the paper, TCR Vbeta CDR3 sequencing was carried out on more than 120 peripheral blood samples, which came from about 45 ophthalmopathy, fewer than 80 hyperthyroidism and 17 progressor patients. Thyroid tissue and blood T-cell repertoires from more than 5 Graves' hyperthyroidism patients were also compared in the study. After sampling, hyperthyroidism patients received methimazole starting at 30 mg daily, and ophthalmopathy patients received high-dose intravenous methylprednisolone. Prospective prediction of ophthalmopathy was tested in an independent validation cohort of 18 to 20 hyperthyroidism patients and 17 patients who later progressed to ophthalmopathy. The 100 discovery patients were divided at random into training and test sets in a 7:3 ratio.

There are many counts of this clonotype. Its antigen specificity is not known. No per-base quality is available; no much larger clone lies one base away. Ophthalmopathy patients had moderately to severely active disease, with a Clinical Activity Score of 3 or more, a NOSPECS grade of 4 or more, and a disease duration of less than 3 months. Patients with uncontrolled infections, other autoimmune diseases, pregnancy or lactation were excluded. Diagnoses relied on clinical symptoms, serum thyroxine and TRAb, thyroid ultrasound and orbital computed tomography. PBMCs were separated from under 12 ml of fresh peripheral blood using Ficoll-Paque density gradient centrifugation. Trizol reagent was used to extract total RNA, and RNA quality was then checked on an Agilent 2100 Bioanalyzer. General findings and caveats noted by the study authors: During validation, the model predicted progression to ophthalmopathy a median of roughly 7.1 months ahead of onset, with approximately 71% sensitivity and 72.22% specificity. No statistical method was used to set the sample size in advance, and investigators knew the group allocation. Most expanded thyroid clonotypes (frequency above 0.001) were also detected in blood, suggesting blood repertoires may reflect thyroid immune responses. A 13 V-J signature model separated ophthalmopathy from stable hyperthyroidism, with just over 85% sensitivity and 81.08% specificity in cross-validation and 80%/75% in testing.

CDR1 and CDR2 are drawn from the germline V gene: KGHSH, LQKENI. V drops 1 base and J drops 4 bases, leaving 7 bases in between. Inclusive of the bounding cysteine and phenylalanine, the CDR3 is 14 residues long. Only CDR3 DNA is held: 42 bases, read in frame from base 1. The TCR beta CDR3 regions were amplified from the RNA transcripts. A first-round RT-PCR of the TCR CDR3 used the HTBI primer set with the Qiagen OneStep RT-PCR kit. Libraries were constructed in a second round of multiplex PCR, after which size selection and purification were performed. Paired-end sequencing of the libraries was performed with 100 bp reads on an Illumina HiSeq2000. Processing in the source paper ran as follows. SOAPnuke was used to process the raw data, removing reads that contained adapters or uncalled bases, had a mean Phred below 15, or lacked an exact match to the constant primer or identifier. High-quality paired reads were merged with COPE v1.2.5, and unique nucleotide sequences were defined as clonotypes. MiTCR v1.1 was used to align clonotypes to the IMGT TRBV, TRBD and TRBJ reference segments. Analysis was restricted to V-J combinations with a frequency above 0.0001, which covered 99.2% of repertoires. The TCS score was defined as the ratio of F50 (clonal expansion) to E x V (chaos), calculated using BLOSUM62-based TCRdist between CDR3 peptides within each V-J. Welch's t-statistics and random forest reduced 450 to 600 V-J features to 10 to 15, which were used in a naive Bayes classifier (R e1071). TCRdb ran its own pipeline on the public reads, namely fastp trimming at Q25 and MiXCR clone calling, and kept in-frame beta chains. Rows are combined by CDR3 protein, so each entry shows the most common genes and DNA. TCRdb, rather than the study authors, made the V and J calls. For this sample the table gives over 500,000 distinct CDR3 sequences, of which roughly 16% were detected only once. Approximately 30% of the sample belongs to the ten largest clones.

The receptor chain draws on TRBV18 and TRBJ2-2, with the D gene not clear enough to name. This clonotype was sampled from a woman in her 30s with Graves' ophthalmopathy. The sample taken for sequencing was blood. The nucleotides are TGTGCCAGCTCACCACTTCCCGCCACCGGGGAGCTGTTTTTT. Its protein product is CASSPLPATGELFF.